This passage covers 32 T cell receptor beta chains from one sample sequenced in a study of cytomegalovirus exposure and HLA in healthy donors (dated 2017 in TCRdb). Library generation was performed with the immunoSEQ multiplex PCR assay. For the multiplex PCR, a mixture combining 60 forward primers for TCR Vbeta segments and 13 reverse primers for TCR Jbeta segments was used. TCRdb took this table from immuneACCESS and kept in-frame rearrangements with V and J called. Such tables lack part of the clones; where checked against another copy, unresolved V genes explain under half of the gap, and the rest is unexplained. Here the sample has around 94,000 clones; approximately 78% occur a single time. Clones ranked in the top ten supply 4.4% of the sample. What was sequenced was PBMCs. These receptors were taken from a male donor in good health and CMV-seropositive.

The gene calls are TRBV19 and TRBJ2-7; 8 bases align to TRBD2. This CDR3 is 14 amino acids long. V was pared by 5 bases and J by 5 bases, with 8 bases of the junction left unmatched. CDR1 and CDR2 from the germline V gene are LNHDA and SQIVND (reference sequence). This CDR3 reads CASSWGSGNDEQYF. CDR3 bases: TGTGCCAGTAGTTGGGGTAGCGGGAACGACGAGCAGTACTTC.

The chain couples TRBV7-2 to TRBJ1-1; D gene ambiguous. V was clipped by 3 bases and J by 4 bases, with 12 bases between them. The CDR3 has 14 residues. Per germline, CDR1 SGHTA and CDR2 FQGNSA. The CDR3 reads CASSLGAFSTEAFF. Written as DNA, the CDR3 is TGTGCCAGCAGCTTGGGCGCCTTTAGCACTGAAGCTTTCTTT. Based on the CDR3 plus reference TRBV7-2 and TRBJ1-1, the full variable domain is GAGVSQSPSNKVTEKGKDVELRCDPISGHTALYWYRQSLGQGLEFLIYFQGNSAPDKSGLPSDRFSAERTGGSVSTLTIQRTQQEDSAVYLCASSLGAFSTEAFFGQGTRLTVV.

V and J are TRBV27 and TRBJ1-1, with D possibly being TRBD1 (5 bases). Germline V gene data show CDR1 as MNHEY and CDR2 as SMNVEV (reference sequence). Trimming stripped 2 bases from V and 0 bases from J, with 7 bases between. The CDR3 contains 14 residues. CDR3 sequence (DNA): TGTGCCAGCAGTTTAGACAGAATGAACACTGAAGCTTTCTTT. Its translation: CASSLDRMNTEAFF.

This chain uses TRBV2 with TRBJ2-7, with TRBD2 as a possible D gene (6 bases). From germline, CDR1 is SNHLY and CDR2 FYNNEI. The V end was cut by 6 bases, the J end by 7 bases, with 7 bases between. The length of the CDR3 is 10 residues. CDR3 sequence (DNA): TGTGCCAGCAGGGGGGGAGAGCAGTACTTC. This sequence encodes CASRGGEQYF. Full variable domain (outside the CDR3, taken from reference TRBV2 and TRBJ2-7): EPEVTQTPSHQVTQMGQEVILRCVPISNHLYFYWYRQILGQKVEFLVSFYNNEISEKSEIFDDQFSVERPDGSNFTLKIRSTKLEDSAMYFCASRGGEQYFGPGTRLTVT.

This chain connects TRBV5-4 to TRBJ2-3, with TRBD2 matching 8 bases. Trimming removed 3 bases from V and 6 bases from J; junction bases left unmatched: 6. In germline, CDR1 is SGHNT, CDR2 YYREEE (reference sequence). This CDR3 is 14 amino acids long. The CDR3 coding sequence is TGTGCCAGCAGCTCCGGGACTAGAGGGGATACGCAGTATTTT. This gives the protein CASSSGTRGDTQYF.

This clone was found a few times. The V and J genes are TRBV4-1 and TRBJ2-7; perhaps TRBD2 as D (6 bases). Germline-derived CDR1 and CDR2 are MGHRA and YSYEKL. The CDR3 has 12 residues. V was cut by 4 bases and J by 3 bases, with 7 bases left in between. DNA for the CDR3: TGCGCCAGCAGCCCGGACTACTACGAGCAGTACTTC. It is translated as CASSPDYYEQYF.

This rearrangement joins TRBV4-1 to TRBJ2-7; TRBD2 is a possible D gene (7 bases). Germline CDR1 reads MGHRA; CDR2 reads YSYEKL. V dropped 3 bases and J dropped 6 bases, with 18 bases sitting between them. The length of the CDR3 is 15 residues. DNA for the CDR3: TGCGCCAGCAGCCAGAAAGGGGGGGGTTTTGTCGAGCAGTACTTC. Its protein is CASSQKGGGFVEQYF.

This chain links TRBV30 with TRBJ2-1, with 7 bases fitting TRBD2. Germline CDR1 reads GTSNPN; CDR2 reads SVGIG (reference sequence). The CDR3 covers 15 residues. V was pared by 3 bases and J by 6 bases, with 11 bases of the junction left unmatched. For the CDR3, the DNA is TGTGCCTGGAGCCTAGGCGGGGGTCCCCTCAATGAGCAGTTCTTC. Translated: CAWSLGGGPLNEQFF.

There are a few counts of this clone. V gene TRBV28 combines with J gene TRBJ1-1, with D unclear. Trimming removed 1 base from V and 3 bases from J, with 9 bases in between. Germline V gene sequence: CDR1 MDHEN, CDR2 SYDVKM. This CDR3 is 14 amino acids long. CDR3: CASSLLAVDTEAFF. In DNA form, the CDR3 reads TGTGCCAGCAGTTTATTAGCGGTGGACACTGAAGCTTTCTTT.

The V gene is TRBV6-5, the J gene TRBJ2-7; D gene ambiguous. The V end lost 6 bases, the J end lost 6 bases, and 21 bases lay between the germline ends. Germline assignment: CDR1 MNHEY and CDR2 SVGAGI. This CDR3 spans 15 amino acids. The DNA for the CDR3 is TGTGCCAGCAGAGGAAGAGGTGGCACACGGCGCGAGCAGTACTTC. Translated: CASRGRGGTRREQYF.

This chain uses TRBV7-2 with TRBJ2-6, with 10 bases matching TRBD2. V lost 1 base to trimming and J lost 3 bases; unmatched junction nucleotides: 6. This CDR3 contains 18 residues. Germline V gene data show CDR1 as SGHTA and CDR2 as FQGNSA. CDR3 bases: TGTGCCAGCAGCTTAGATGCTAGCGGGAGAGTTGGGGCCAACGTCCTGACTTTC. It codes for CASSLDASGRVGANVLTF.

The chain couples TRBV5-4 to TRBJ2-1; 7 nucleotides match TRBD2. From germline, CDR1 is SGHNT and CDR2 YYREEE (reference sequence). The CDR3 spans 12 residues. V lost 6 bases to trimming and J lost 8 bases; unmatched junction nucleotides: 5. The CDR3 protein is CASTIAGDEQFF. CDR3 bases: TGTGCCAGCACCATTGCGGGAGATGAGCAGTTCTTC.

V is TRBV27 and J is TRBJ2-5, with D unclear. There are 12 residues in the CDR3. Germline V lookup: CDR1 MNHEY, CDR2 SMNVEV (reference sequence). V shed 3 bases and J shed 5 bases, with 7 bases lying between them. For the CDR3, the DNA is TGTGCCAGCAGTTTCCACGGGGAGACCCAGTACTTC. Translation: CASSFHGETQYF.

The CDR3 nucleotides read TGTGCCAGCAGCCCCAGACTGAGTAATTCACCCCTCCACTTT. Amino acid sequence: CASSPRLSNSPLHF. The chain uses TRBV7-2 and TRBJ1-6; D is ambiguous. The germline CDR1 and CDR2 sequences are SGHTA and FQGNSA. The CDR3 loop spans 14 amino acids. Trimming left V 5 bases short and J 6 bases short, with 11 bases between. Drawing the rest from reference TRBV7-2 and TRBJ1-6, the complete variable domain is GAGVSQSPSNKVTEKGKDVELRCDPISGHTALYWYRQSLGQGLEFLIYFQGNSAPDKSGLPSDRFSAERTGGSVSTLTIQRTQQEDSAVYLCASSPRLSNSPLHFGNGTRLTVT.

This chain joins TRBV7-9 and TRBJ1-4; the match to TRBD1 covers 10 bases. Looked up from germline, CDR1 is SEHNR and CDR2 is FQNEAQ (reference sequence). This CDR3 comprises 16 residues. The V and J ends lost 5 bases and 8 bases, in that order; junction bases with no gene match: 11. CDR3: CASSILTGTGDEKLFF. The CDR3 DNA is TGTGCCAGCAGCATACTAACCGGGACAGGGGACGAAAAACTGTTTTTT.

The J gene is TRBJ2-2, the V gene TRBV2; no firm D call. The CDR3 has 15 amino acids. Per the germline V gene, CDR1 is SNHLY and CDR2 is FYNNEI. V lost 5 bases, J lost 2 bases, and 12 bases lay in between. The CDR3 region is CASSSEAPNTGELFF. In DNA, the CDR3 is TGTGCCAGCAGTTCTGAAGCCCCCAACACCGGGGAGCTGTTTTTT.

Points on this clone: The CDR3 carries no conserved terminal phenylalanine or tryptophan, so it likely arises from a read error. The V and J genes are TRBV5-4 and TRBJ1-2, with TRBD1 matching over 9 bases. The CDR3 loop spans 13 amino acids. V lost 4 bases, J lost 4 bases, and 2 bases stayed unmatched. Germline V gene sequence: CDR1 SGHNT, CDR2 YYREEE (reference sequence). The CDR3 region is CASSDRGSYGYTL. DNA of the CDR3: TGTGCCAGCAGCGACAGGGGGAGCTATGGCTACACCCTC.

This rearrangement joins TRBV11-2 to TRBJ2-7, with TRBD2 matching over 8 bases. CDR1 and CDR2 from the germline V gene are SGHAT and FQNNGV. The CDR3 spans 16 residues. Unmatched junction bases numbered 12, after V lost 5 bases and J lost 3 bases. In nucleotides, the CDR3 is TGTGCCAGCAGCCCAGGCAGGGGCGGGGGGATCTACGAGCAGTACTTC. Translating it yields CASSPGRGGGIYEQYF.

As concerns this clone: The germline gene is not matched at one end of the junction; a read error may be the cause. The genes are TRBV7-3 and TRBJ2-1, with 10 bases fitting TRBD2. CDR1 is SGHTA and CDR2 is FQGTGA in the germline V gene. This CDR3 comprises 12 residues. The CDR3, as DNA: TGTTCCAGCAGCGCTAGCGGGGGTGAGCAGTTCTTC. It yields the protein CSSSASGGEQFF.

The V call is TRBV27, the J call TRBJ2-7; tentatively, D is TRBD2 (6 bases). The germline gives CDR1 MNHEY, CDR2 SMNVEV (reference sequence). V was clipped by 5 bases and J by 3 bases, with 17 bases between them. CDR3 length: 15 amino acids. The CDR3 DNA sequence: TGTGCCAGCAGTGGGGGTTTCGCGGGGTTCTACGAGCAGTACTTC. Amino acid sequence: CASSGGFAGFYEQYF.

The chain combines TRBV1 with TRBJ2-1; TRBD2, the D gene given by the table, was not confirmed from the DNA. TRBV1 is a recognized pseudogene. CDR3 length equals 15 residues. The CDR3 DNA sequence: TGCACCAGCGGAGCCCTAGCGGGAGGGCTCGCTGAGCAGTTCTTC. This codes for CTSGALAGGLAEQFF.

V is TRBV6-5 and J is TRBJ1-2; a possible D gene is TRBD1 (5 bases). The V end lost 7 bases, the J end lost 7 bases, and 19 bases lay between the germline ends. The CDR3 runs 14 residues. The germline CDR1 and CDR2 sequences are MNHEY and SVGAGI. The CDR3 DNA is TGTGCCAGCATACCGCGGGGCCGAGGGATTGGCTACACCTTC. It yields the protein CASIPRGRGIGYTF.

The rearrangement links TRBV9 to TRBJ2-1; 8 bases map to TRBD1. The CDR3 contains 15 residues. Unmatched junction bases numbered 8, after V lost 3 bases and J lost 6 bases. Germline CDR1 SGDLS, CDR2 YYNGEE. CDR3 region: CASSATGGVGNEQFF. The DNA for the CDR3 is TGTGCCAGCAGCGCCACAGGGGGTGTCGGCAATGAGCAGTTCTTC.

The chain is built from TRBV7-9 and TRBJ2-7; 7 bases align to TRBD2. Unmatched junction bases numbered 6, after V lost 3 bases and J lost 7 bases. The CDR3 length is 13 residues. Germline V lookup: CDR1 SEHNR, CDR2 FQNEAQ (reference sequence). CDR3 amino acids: CASSFAGVGEQYF. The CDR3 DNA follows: TGTGCCAGCAGCTTTGCGGGAGTGGGGGAGCAGTACTTC.

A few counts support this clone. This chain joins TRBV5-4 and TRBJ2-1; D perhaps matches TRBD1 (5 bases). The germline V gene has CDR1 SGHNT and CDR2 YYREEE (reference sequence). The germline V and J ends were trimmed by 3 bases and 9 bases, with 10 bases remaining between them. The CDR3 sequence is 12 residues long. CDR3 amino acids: CASSWGASEQFF. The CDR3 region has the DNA TGTGCCAGCAGCTGGGGCGCTTCTGAGCAGTTCTTC.

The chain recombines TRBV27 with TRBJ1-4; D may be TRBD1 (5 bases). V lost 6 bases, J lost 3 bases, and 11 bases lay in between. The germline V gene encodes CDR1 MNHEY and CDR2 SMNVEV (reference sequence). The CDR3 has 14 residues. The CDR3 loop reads CASSRTRANEKLFF. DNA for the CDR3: TGTGCCAGCAGCCGGACACGGGCTAATGAAAAACTGTTTTTT.

The CDR3 loop reads CASSTGDRGRVETQYF. For the CDR3, the DNA is TGCGCCAGCAGCACTGGGGACAGGGGGCGTGTGGAGACCCAGTACTTC. This chain connects TRBV5-1 to TRBJ2-5; 12 bases agree with TRBD1. Trimming cost V 4 bases and J 5 bases; bases outside gene matches: 9. Germline values: CDR1 SGHRS, CDR2 YFSETQ. This CDR3 is built from 16 residues.

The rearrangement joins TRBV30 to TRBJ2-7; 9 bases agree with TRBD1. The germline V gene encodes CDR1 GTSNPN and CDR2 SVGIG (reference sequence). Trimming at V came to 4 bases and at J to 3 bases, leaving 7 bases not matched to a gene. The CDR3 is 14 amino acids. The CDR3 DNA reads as TGTGCCTGGAAACTGGGACAGGGTGGCTACGAGCAGTACTTC. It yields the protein CAWKLGQGGYEQYF.

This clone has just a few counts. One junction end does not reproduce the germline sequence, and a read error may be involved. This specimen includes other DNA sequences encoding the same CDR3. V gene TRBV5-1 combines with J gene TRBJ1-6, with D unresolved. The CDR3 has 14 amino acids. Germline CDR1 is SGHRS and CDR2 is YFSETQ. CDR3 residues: CASSLHNSNSPLHF. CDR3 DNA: TGCGCCAGCAGCTTGCATAACAGTAATTCGCCCCTCCACTTT. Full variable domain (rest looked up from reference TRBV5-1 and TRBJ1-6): KAGVTQTPRYLIKTRGQQVTLSCSPISGHRSVSWYQQTPGQGLQFLFEYFSETQRNKGNFPGRFSGRQFSNSRSEMNVSTLELGDSALYLCASSLHNSNSPLHFGNGTRLTVT.

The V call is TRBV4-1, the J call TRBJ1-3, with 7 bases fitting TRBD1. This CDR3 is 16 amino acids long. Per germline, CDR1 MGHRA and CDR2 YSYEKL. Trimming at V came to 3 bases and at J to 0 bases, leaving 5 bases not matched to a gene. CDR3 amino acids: CASSQGQLPSGNTIYF. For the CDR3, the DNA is TGCGCCAGCAGCCAGGGACAGTTACCCTCTGGAAACACCATATATTTT.

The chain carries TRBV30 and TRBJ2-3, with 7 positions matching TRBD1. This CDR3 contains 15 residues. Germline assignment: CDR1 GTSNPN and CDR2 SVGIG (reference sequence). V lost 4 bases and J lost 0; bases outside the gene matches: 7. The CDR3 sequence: CAWTHGTASTDTQYF. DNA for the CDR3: TGTGCCTGGACACACGGGACAGCTAGCACAGATACGCAGTATTTT.

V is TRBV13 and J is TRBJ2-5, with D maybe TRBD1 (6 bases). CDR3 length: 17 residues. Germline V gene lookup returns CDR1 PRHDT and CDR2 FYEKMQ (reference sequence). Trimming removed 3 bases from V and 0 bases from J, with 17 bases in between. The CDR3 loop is CASSFGQISRNQETQYF. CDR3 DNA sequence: TGTGCCAGCAGCTTCGGACAGATATCCAGAAACCAAGAGACCCAGTACTTC.